This T cell receptor beta chain comes out of a study of blood T cells in healthy people across ages. Samples each yielded at least 6 micrograms of total RNA. CDR1 is WSHSY, CDR2 SAAADI, per germline. Trimming left V 0 bases short and J 10 bases short, with 15 bases between. The CDR3 consists of 14 residues. Primed by a sample-barcoded 5' primer and a J-beta primer mix, a second PCR proceeded for about 7 to 11 cycles. Each TCR beta cDNA got a 12-nucleotide random molecular identifier. TCRdb called the 5' RACE reads again in MiXCR, with one record for every CDR3 protein. The sample lists fewer than 800,000 distinct CDR3 sequences, more than 20% occurring once. These records were also assigned to another study, of T cells of mothers and their children. That source notes: Reverse transcription into cDNA received all extracted RNA, at roughly 1.4 ug per 15 ul.

Sequencing used blood. This TCR was sampled from a boy under 18 in good health. The chain recombines TRBV10-2 with TRBJ2-5; perhaps TRBD1 as D (6 bases). The CDR3 region has the DNA TGCGCCAGCAGTGAGTCCTTAAAACAGGGTAGCCAGTACTTC. Its translation: CASSESLKQGSQYF.